A single sample is the source of the 4 T cell receptor beta chains below, sequenced in a study of identical twins. One entry per CDR3 protein, called by TCRdb with MiXCR from the 5' RACE reads. The repertoire holds about 530,000 distinct CDR3 sequences, with about 15% as singletons. This sample also belongs to another study, concerning yellow fever vaccine responses in identical twins.

Sequenced input: CD4+ T cells sorted from blood. These receptors were taken from a woman in her late teens or twenties in good health.

The chain combines TRBV5-5 with TRBJ2-3; D uncertain. CDR3 length equals 14 residues. Germline assignment: CDR1 SGHKS and CDR2 YYEKEE (reference sequence). Trimming left V 0 bases short and J 12 bases short, with 17 bases between. The CDR3 bases are TGTGCCAGCAGCTTGGATTCCACTGTCCGAGATCAGTATTTT. This encodes CASSLDSTVRDQYF.

This clonotype was counted only a few times. V gene TRBV7-9 combines with J gene TRBJ1-5; tentatively, D is TRBD1 (5 bases). This CDR3 has 13 amino acids. V was cut by 1 base and J by 5 bases, with 6 bases left in between. Germline V gene data show CDR1 as SEHNR and CDR2 as FQNEAQ (reference sequence). In nucleotides, the CDR3 is TGTGCCAGCAGCTTAGGGACATATCAGCCCCAGCATTTT. Translation: CASSLGTYQPQHF. The full variable domain, with the rest looked up from reference TRBV7-9 and TRBJ1-5, is DTGVSQNPRHKITKRGQNVTFRCDPISEHNRLYWYRQTLGQGPEFLTYFQNEAQLEKSRLLSDRFSAERPKGSFSTLEIQRTEQGDSAMYLCASSLGTYQPQHFGDGTRLSIL.

This clonotype was detected many times. The gene calls are TRBV27 and TRBJ1-5; weak D call: TRBD1 (5 bases). CDR3 size: 14 residues. The germline V gene encodes CDR1 MNHEY and CDR2 SMNVEV (reference sequence). V lost 4 bases and J 3 bases, leaving 10 bases between the germline ends. CDR3: CASSSRDSNQPQHF. The CDR3 region has the DNA TGTGCCAGCAGTTCCCGGGACTCCAATCAGCCCCAGCATTTT.

This clonotype was found many times. The V and J genes are TRBV7-3 and TRBJ2-2, with 12 bases identical to TRBD2. The V gene's germline CDR1 is SGHTA and CDR2 FQGTGA. This CDR3 has 17 amino acids. The junction had 6 bases not matched to a gene; V was cut back by 4 bases and J by 3 bases. CDR3 region: CASSSIGLAGYTGELFF. The CDR3 DNA follows: TGTGCCAGCAGCTCGATTGGACTAGCGGGATACACCGGGGAGCTGTTTTTT.